The 26 T cell receptor beta chains in this list originate from one sample, sequenced in a study of control samples from healthy donors and cancer patients. Profiled with immunoSEQ multiplex PCR; TCRdb holds only in-frame clones, not every one. The data show approximately 140,000 clones, about 89% seen once. The sequenced sample was blood. The receptors were gathered from a young man in good health.

The gene calls are TRBV3-1 (or the pseudogene TRBV3-2) and TRBJ1-2; no reliable D call. Germline V gene data show CDR1 as LGHDT and CDR2 as YNNKEL (reference sequence). The CDR3 covers 13 residues. The germline V and J ends were trimmed by 1 base and 7 bases, with 10 bases remaining between them. The DNA of the CDR3 is TGTGCCAGCAGCCAAGGACGGGTACGTGGCTACACCTTC. Translating it yields CASSQGRVRGYTF.

V is TRBV6-6 and J is TRBJ2-4; D is undetermined. Germline CDR1 MNHNY, CDR2 SVGAGI (reference sequence). This CDR3 spans 11 amino acids. The germline V and J ends were trimmed by 4 bases and 13 bases, with 11 bases remaining between them. The CDR3 DNA follows: TGTGCCAGCAGTTCCTGGCCGAGCCAGTACTTC. This encodes CASSSWPSQYF.

The J gene is TRBJ1-5, the V gene TRBV4-3; D remains ambiguous. Germline CDR1 reads LGHNA; CDR2 reads YSLEER. The V gene lost 0 bases and the J gene lost 7 bases, with 7 bases spanning the gap. This CDR3 contains 13 residues. The CDR3 nucleotides read TGCGCCAGCAGCCAAGATCTAGTGCAGCCCCAGCATTTT. This codes for CASSQDLVQPQHF.

For the CDR3, the DNA is TGCGCCAGCGGATCGCCCATCGGGACAGGGGGCCGGGATGAGCAGTTCTTC. Its translation is CASGSPIGTGGRDEQFF. The V call is TRBV5-1, the J call TRBJ2-1, with TRBD1 matching over 12 bases. The germline V gene has CDR1 SGHRS and CDR2 YFSETQ. The trim removed 7 bases at V and 8 bases at J, leaving 16 bases unmatched. The CDR3 has 17 residues.

In its sample, this clone was seen once. This chain uses TRBV27 with TRBJ1-2; 7 bases are shared with TRBD1. Trimming removed 5 bases from V and 4 bases from J; junction bases left unmatched: 4. Germline V gives CDR1 MNHEY, CDR2 SMNVEV (reference sequence). The CDR3 runs 13 residues. The CDR3 bases are TGTGCCAGCAGTGGAGGGGACAGCTATGGCTACACCTTC. Translated: CASSGGDSYGYTF.

The chain employs TRBV5-1 and TRBJ2-1; 10 positions agree with TRBD2. CDR1 SGHRS and CDR2 YFSETQ come from the germline V gene. V gave up 3 bases and J gave up 2 bases; unmatched junction bases: 2. This CDR3 contains 15 residues. DNA of the CDR3: TGCGCCAGCAGCTCTAGCGGGGGAACCTACAATGAGCAGTTCTTC. Residues: CASSSSGGTYNEQFF.

This chain uses TRBV28 with TRBJ1-1; D possibly corresponds to TRBD1 (6 bases). The germline V gene has CDR1 MDHEN and CDR2 SYDVKM. This CDR3 region has 13 residues. V was trimmed by 9 bases and J by 5 bases, leaving 16 bases between them. CDR3 sequence reads: CASWGPVGTEAFF. The CDR3 bases are TGTGCCAGTTGGGGGCCCGTTGGAACTGAAGCTTTCTTT.

In DNA, the CDR3 is TGTGCCAGCAGTGAATCACCCGCGTCAGGGAGTAGGACCTACAATGAGCAGTTCTTC. The encoded protein is CASSESPASGSRTYNEQFF. This chain uses TRBV2 with TRBJ2-1; D is perhaps TRBD1 or TRBD2 (5 bases each). The CDR3 has 19 amino acids. The ends were cut back, 2 bases at V and 2 bases at J, with 22 bases in the middle. CDR1 and CDR2 from the germline V gene are SNHLY and FYNNEI.

The rearrangement links TRBV7-8 to TRBJ2-7; D gene unclear. This CDR3 has 15 amino acids. V lost 4 bases and J 3 bases, leaving 16 bases between the germline ends. Germline V gives CDR1 SGHVS, CDR2 FQNEAQ. This CDR3 is CASSYDGKLIYEQYF. CDR3 sequence (DNA): TGTGCCAGCAGCTACGATGGGAAGTTAATCTACGAGCAGTACTTC.

The chain has TRBV28 and TRBJ1-1; 7 bases match TRBD1. The V gene's germline CDR1 is MDHEN and CDR2 SYDVKM. The CDR3 is made up of 12 amino acids. The ends lost 6 bases at V and 12 bases at J; junction bases unmatched: 10. The CDR3 protein is CASSERQGLTFF. For the CDR3, the DNA is TGTGCCAGCAGCGAGAGACAGGGTCTAACTTTCTTT. The full variable domain, completed using reference TRBV28 and TRBJ1-1, is DVKVTQSSRYLVKRTGEKVFLECVQDMDHENMFWYRQDPGLGLRLIYFSYDVKMKEKGDIPEGYSVSREKKERFSLILESASTNQTSMYLCASSERQGLTFFGQGTRLTVV.

The chain has TRBV28 and TRBJ1-1, with D maybe TRBD1 (6 bases). The CDR3 has 15 residues. Trimming removed 5 bases from V and 0 bases from J, with 13 bases in between. Germline V gene lookup returns CDR1 MDHEN and CDR2 SYDVKM. Here the CDR3 reads CASSTIGGLNTEAFF. Written as DNA, the CDR3 is TGTGCCAGCAGTACTATTGGGGGGCTGAACACTGAAGCTTTCTTT.

This chain connects TRBV12-3 or TRBV12-4 to TRBJ2-7, with unresolved D. V lost 5 bases and J lost 3, with 11 bases in between. This CDR3 has 13 amino acids. The CDR3 sequence is CASSPVQNYEQYF. The CDR3 nucleotides are TGTGCCAGCAGTCCGGTCCAGAACTACGAGCAGTACTTC.

The gene calls are TRBV4-1 and TRBJ2-1; TRBD2 might be the D (6 bases). This CDR3 is built from 14 residues. V was trimmed by 3 bases and J by 5 bases, leaving 11 bases between them. In germline, CDR1 is MGHRA, CDR2 YSYEKL. CDR3 amino acids: CASSQRLGDNEQFF. The DNA of the CDR3 is TGCGCCAGCAGCCAGAGACTAGGGGACAATGAGCAGTTCTTC.

The chain recombines TRBV18 with TRBJ2-1, with 8 bases identical to TRBD1. CDR1 is KGHSH, CDR2 LQKENI, per germline. The CDR3 loop spans 15 amino acids. With V trimmed by 2 bases and J by 4 bases, 4 bases remained unmatched. The CDR3 protein is CASSPTWDRYNEQFF. CDR3 nucleotide sequence: TGTGCCAGCTCACCAACCTGGGACAGGTACAATGAGCAGTTCTTC.

This clone was observed a single time. The chain couples TRBV9 to TRBJ2-3; 9 nucleotides line up with TRBD2. The ends lost 0 bases at V and 2 bases at J; junction bases unmatched: 4. The germline CDR1 and CDR2 sequences are SGDLS and YYNGEE. The CDR3 extends over 16 amino acids. CDR3 nucleotide sequence: TGTGCCAGCAGCGTAGGCATAGCGGGGGACACAGATACGCAGTATTTT. This encodes CASSVGIAGDTDTQYF.

The chain is built from TRBV13 and TRBJ2-5, with 8 positions matching TRBD1. The germline CDR1 and CDR2 sequences are PRHDT and FYEKMQ (reference sequence). Losses at the gene ends were 5 bases for V and 5 bases for J; bases not matched to a gene: 10. This CDR3 has 15 amino acids. This chain's CDR3 is CASSHGTGVRETQYF. In DNA, the CDR3 is TGTGCCAGCAGCCACGGGACAGGCGTCCGGGAGACCCAGTACTTC.

The rearrangement uses TRBV18 and TRBJ1-6, with D possibly matching TRBD1 (6 bases). Trimming took 0 bases from V and 11 from J, leaving 14 bases between them. Per germline, CDR1 KGHSH and CDR2 LQKENI. The CDR3 contains 15 residues. This CDR3 reads CASSPPKQGVAPLHF. CDR3 nucleotides: TGTGCCAGCTCACCACCGAAACAGGGAGTGGCACCCCTCCACTTT. Drawing the rest from reference TRBV18 and TRBJ1-6, the complete variable domain is NAGVMQNPRHLVRRRGQEARLRCSPMKGHSHVYWYRQLPEEGLKFMVYLQKENIIDESGMPKERFSAEFPKEGPSILRIQQVVRGDSAAYFCASSPPKQGVAPLHFGNGTRLTVT.

V is TRBV2 and J is TRBJ1-6; tentatively, D is TRBD1 (5 bases). This CDR3 spans 14 amino acids. The germline V and J ends were trimmed by 7 bases and 12 bases, with 19 bases remaining between them. Germline V CDR1 and CDR2: SNHLY, FYNNEI. The CDR3 here is CASTRASGIEPLHF. The CDR3, as DNA: TGTGCCAGCACGAGGGCGTCAGGGATAGAACCCCTCCACTTT.

This chain joins TRBV19 and TRBJ1-2; 8 bases map to TRBD1. CDR3 length: 15 amino acids. Germline V gene data show CDR1 as LNHDA and CDR2 as SQIVND (reference sequence). J lost 8 bases, V lost 7 bases, and 15 bases had no gene match. The CDR3 DNA follows: TGTGCCAGTACTACAACGGGACAGGTCCAGTCGGGCTACACCTTC. It translates to CASTTTGQVQSGYTF.

V gene TRBV15 combines with J gene TRBJ1-3; no definite D call. Germline V gives CDR1 LNHNV, CDR2 YYDKDF (reference sequence). V lost 8 bases, J lost 0 bases, and 14 bases lay in between. The CDR3 contains 15 residues. CDR3 DNA sequence: TGTGCCACCGGAGACGGCCTGAGCTCTGGAAACACCATATATTTT. Its translation: CATGDGLSSGNTIYF. The full variable domain, completed using reference TRBV15 and TRBJ1-3, is DAMVIQNPRYQVTQFGKPVTLSCSQTLNHNVMYWYQQKSSQAPKLLFHYYDKDFNNEADTPDNFQSRRPNTSFCFLDIRSPGLGDTAMYLCATGDGLSSGNTIYFGEGSWLTVV.

This sequence joins TRBV5-1 and TRBJ1-1; D might be TRBD1 (6 bases). V was pared by 2 bases and J by 1 base, with 9 bases between. There are 14 residues in the CDR3. Germline values: CDR1 SGHRS, CDR2 YFSETQ. CDR3: CASSLDRTNTEAFF. The CDR3 DNA follows: TGCGCCAGCAGCTTAGACAGGACGAACACTGAAGCTTTCTTT.

The CDR3 sequence is CASSMPRDRGSPEAFF. DNA for the CDR3: TGTGCCAGCAGCATGCCCCGGGACAGGGGTAGTCCTGAAGCTTTCTTT. J is TRBJ1-1 and V is TRBV9; 10 nucleotides line up with TRBD1. V lost 4 bases to trimming and J lost 6 bases; unmatched junction nucleotides: 12. Germline V CDR1 and CDR2: SGDLS, YYNGEE. The CDR3 has 16 amino acids.

In DNA, the CDR3 is TGTGCCAGCGCCCCAACCCAACTTTCACCCCTCCACTTT. Residues: CASAPTQLSPLHF. This chain joins TRBV11-2 and TRBJ1-6; no clear D gene. CDR3 size: 13 residues. Germline CDR1 SGHAT, CDR2 FQNNGV. Trimming shortened V by 8 bases and J by 9 bases, and 14 bases separated the two germline ends.

This clone was recorded a few times. V and J are TRBV7-2 and TRBJ2-7; weak D call: TRBD2 (5 bases). This CDR3 has 14 amino acids. V lost 3 bases, J lost 0 bases, and 9 bases lay in between. Germline CDR1 and CDR2: SGHTA and FQGNSA. The CDR3 spells CASSFAAGSYEQYF. The CDR3 DNA follows: TGTGCCAGCAGCTTTGCGGCGGGCTCCTACGAGCAGTACTTC. Complete variable domain (other parts from reference TRBV7-2 and TRBJ2-7): GAGVSQSPSNKVTEKGKDVELRCDPISGHTALYWYRQSLGQGLEFLIYFQGNSAPDKSGLPSDRFSAERTGGSVSTLTIQRTQQEDSAVYLCASSFAAGSYEQYFGPGTRLTVT.

DNA for the CDR3: TGTGCCAGCAGTTTATTAGGACAGGGGGCGGCACCCCTCCACTTT. This translates into CASSLLGQGAAPLHF. The V gene is TRBV28, the J gene TRBJ1-6, with 11 bases fitting TRBD1. V lost 1 base to trimming and J lost 11 bases; unmatched junction nucleotides: 4. Germline V lookup: CDR1 MDHEN, CDR2 SYDVKM. The CDR3 length is 15 residues. The full variable domain, completed using reference TRBV28 and TRBJ1-6, is DVKVTQSSRYLVKRTGEKVFLECVQDMDHENMFWYRQDPGLGLRLIYFSYDVKMKEKGDIPEGYSVSREKKERFSLILESASTNQTSMYLCASSLLGQGAAPLHFGNGTRLTVT.

The chain carries TRBV27 and TRBJ1-5; 12 bases line up with TRBD1. The V segment lost 6 bases and the J segment 5 bases; nucleotides outside the gene matches: 2. CDR1 and CDR2 from the germline V gene are MNHEY and SMNVEV (reference sequence). There are 14 residues in the CDR3. In DNA form, the CDR3 reads TGTGCCAGCAGGGGGACAGGGGGCCATCAGCCCCAGCATTTT. Translated: CASRGTGGHQPQHF.